These 3 T cell receptor beta chains were all obtained from the same sample, sequenced in a study of blood T cells in healthy people across ages (dated by TCRdb to the mid-2010s). The receptor library was made with 5' RACE. This sample was sequenced with an Illumina HiSeq 2500. A second PCR of roughly 7 to 11 cycles was performed with a sample-barcoded 5' primer and a J-beta primer mix. TCRdb reprocessing: public reads trimmed at Q25 with fastp, clones called with MiXCR, in-frame beta chains kept. Every entry covers one CDR3 protein and lists the most common genes and DNA from its rows. This sample is represented by about 800,000 distinct CDR3 sequences; 55% to 75% of them were singletons. The ten largest make up over 20% of the sample. Material: blood. Every receptor here comes from a man aged 30-40 years in good health.

The J gene is TRBJ2-1, the V gene TRBV20-1, with 10 bases aligning to TRBD2. The CDR3 has 14 residues. Trimming at V came to 7 bases and at J to 10 bases, leaving 13 bases not matched to a gene. Germline-derived CDR1 and CDR2 are DFQATT and SNEGSKA (reference sequence). This CDR3 is CSGNQRGGPGEQFF. Written as DNA, the CDR3 is TGCAGTGGGAACCAGCGGGGGGGCCCCGGGGAGCAGTTCTTC.

In this sample, this clonotype turned up once. The V call is TRBV2, the J call TRBJ2-7; tentative D call: TRBD1 (6 bases). Trimming shortened V by 5 bases and J by 1 base, and 12 bases separated the two germline ends. The CDR3 is 14 amino acids. Germline V gene sequence: CDR1 SNHLY, CDR2 FYNNEI. The CDR3 coding sequence is TGTGCCAGCAGTAAGGGGGTCTGGTCCTACGAGCAGTACTTC. Its translation is CASSKGVWSYEQYF.

This chain links TRBV25-1 with TRBJ2-7; D gene ambiguous. V shed 4 bases and J shed 2 bases, with 9 bases lying between them. The CDR3 loop spans 13 amino acids. CDR1 is MGHDK and CDR2 is SYGVNS in the germline V gene. The CDR3 is CASSVAVAYEQYF. CDR3 nucleotides: TGTGCCAGCAGTGTGGCAGTAGCCTACGAGCAGTACTTC.